Following are 26 T cell receptor beta chains from one sample sequenced in a study of blood T cells in healthy people across ages. Alongside a J-beta primer mix, a sample-barcoded 5' primer served in a second PCR lasting 7 to 11 cycles. In TCRdb, the 5' RACE reads were re-called with MiXCR into one record per CDR3 protein. This table holds about 1.1 million distinct CDR3 sequences, around two fifths found once. Sequenced material: blood. The receptor source for this set is a man aged 18-30 years in good health.

The sample holds a few counts of this clonotype. The V gene is TRBV6-6, the J gene TRBJ1-2; D is perhaps TRBD1 (5 bases). Deletions cut 7 bases from V and 8 bases from J, with 20 bases between. The CDR3 runs 14 residues. The germline gives CDR1 MNHNY, CDR2 SVGAGI (reference sequence). The CDR3, as DNA: TGTGCCAGCATGGAGGGCGGGACGCGGGGAGGCTACACCTTC. Translating gives CASMEGGTRGGYTF.

This clonotype was counted once. The chain carries TRBV7-9 and TRBJ2-1; 9 bases map to TRBD2. The V segment lost 1 base and the J segment 6 bases; nucleotides outside the gene matches: 13. This CDR3 is built from 18 residues. CDR1 and CDR2 from the germline V gene are SEHNR and FQNEAQ (reference sequence). The CDR3 coding sequence is TGTGCCAGCAGCTTAGGGATACCGGGACTAGCTCTTTTCAATGAGCAGTTCTTC. Its protein is CASSLGIPGLALFNEQFF. The whole variable domain, remainder taken from reference TRBV7-9 and TRBJ2-1, is DTGVSQNPRHKITKRGQNVTFRCDPISEHNRLYWYRQTLGQGPEFLTYFQNEAQLEKSRLLSDRFSAERPKGSFSTLEIQRTEQGDSAMYLCASSLGIPGLALFNEQFFGPGTRLTVL.

The chain is built from TRBV7-2 and TRBJ2-1; D not resolved. The closer fit of TRBJ2-7 to the DNA end suggests the J call may be wrong. The CDR3 loop spans 15 amino acids. Germline V gene sequence: CDR1 SGHTA, CDR2 FQGNSA. The CDR3 DNA follows: TGTGCCAGCAGCCCCACGCGTCGCTCCTACAATGAGCAGTACTTC. Protein product: CASSPTRRSYNEQYF.

The CDR3 spells CASSQSPGSGNQPQHF. CDR3 DNA sequence: TGTGCCAGCAGCCAATCGCCAGGGTCGGGCAATCAGCCCCAGCATTTT. The chain uses TRBV3-1 and TRBJ1-5; tentatively, D is TRBD1 (5 bases). The CDR3 sequence is 16 residues long. Per the germline V gene, CDR1 is LGHDT and CDR2 is YNNKEL (reference sequence). V gave up 2 bases and J gave up 2 bases, with 13 bases separating them.

The J gene is TRBJ2-3, the V gene TRBV6-2 or TRBV6-3; D is perhaps TRBD2 (6 bases). The length of the CDR3 is 18 residues. Trimming left V 0 bases short and J 6 bases short, with 22 bases between. The germline V gene has CDR1 MNHEY and CDR2 SVGEGT. CDR3 region: CASSYSRLRAGGADTQYF. The CDR3 coding sequence is TGTGCCAGCAGTTACTCGAGACTACGAGCCGGGGGAGCGGATACGCAGTATTTT.

The chain recombines TRBV20-1 with TRBJ2-3; 7 bases map to TRBD1. The V and J ends lost 0 bases and 12 bases, in that order; junction bases with no gene match: 3. The CDR3 sequence is 11 residues long. The germline V gene encodes CDR1 DFQATT and CDR2 SNEGSKA (reference sequence). The CDR3 region is CSARDGTVQYF. The DNA for the CDR3 is TGCAGTGCTAGAGATGGGACAGTCCAGTATTTT.

The gene calls are TRBV4-2 and TRBJ1-2; no clear D gene. Per the germline V gene, CDR1 is LGHNA and CDR2 is YNFKEQ. V was clipped by 1 base and J by 6 bases, with 9 bases between them. The CDR3 totals 13 residues. DNA for the CDR3: TGTGCCAGCAGCCAAGTTTCGGAGGATGGCTACACCTTC. Translating gives CASSQVSEDGYTF.

The V call is TRBV18, the J call TRBJ2-1; unclear D gene. The CDR3 has 17 residues. Germline loops: CDR1 KGHSH, CDR2 LQKENI. Trimming stripped 4 bases from V and 0 bases from J, with 16 bases between. CDR3 in DNA: TGTGCCAGCTCACGTACGTCAGTAAAGAGCTCCTACAATGAGCAGTTCTTC. It translates to CASSRTSVKSSYNEQFF. The whole variable domain, filled in from reference TRBV18 and TRBJ2-1, reads NAGVMQNPRHLVRRRGQEARLRCSPMKGHSHVYWYRQLPEEGLKFMVYLQKENIIDESGMPKERFSAEFPKEGPSILRIQQVVRGDSAAYFCASSRTSVKSSYNEQFFGPGTRLTVL.

This clonotype was seen at least ten times. The chain uses TRBV3-1 and TRBJ2-3; D perhaps matches TRBD2 (6 bases). Germline-derived CDR1 and CDR2 are LGHDT and YNNKEL (reference sequence). Trimming pared 6 bases from V and 8 bases from J, leaving 9 bases between. The CDR3 spans 11 residues. The CDR3 protein is CASSKEGTQYF. The CDR3 DNA sequence: TGTGCCAGCAGTAAGGAGGGTACGCAGTATTTT.

This chain connects TRBV9 to TRBJ1-3; the match to TRBD1 covers 7 bases. The CDR3 is 15 amino acids. V was clipped by 3 bases and J by 2 bases; unmatched bases: 5. Germline V CDR1 and CDR2: SGDLS, YYNGEE. For the CDR3, the DNA is TGTGCCAGCAGCGACAGGGGTCTGACTGGAAACACCATATATTTT. Translated: CASSDRGLTGNTIYF. The full variable domain, completed using reference TRBV9 and TRBJ1-3, is DSGVTQTPKHLITATGQRVTLRCSPRSGDLSVYWYQQSLDQGLQFLIQYYNGEERAKGNILERFSAQQFPDLHSELNLSSLELGDSALYFCASSDRGLTGNTIYFGEGSWLTVV.

The chain uses TRBV7-8 and TRBJ2-1; TRBD1 agrees at 8 bases. In germline, CDR1 is SGHVS, CDR2 FQNEAQ. The CDR3 is 16 amino acids. The ends lost 5 bases at V and 6 bases at J; junction bases unmatched: 12. CDR3 residues: CASSLTRGPGGNEQFF. DNA of the CDR3: TGTGCCAGCAGCCTGACCAGGGGGCCAGGTGGCAATGAGCAGTTCTTC.

This clonotype has a handful of counts. The V and J genes are TRBV20-1 and TRBJ2-3; 8 bases align to TRBD2. CDR3 size: 16 residues. After removal of 3 bases from V and 0 bases from J, the junction contained 8 bases not matched to a gene. Germline CDR1 reads DFQATT; CDR2 reads SNEGSKA (reference sequence). CDR3 sequence reads: CSASTSGRPSTDTQYF. The CDR3 DNA reads as TGCAGTGCTAGCACTAGCGGACGCCCTAGCACAGATACGCAGTATTTT.

This sequence joins TRBV14 and TRBJ2-4, with D perhaps matching TRBD2 (6 bases). Germline V gene data show CDR1 as SGHDN and CDR2 as FVKESK. This CDR3 has 16 residues. V lost 1 base to trimming and J lost 6 bases, with 16 bases between them. CDR3 coding DNA: TGTGCCAGCAGCCAAGTGGTGGCGGGGCAGCCAAACATTCAGTACTTC. This translates into CASSQVVAGQPNIQYF.

This chain joins TRBV2 and TRBJ1-4; 10 nucleotides align to TRBD1. V was pared by 7 bases and J by 8 bases, with 10 bases of the junction left unmatched. Per the germline V gene, CDR1 is SNHLY and CDR2 is FYNNEI. CDR3 length: 15 amino acids. This chain's CDR3 is CASTWGGTGAEKLFF. DNA for the CDR3: TGTGCCAGCACCTGGGGGGGGACAGGGGCAGAAAAACTGTTTTTT. The full variable domain, in which reference TRBV2 and TRBJ1-4 provide the parts outside the CDR3, is EPEVTQTPSHQVTQMGQEVILRCVPISNHLYFYWYRQILGQKVEFLVSFYNNEISEKSEIFDDQFSVERPDGSNFTLKIRSTKLEDSAMYFCASTWGGTGAEKLFFGSGTQLSVL.

A word on this clonotype: One end of the junction does not line up with germline, which may come from a read error. The CDR3 sequence: CAGSLSTRGDTQYF. For the CDR3, the DNA is TGCGCCGGCAGCTTGTCCACAAGGGGAGATACGCAGTATTTT. V and J are TRBV5-1 and TRBJ2-3, with TRBD1 as a possible D gene (5 bases). CDR1 and CDR2 from the germline V gene are SGHRS and YFSETQ. This CDR3 is 14 amino acids long.

The V and J genes are TRBV20-1 and TRBJ2-4; possible D gene TRBD2, 5 bases. Germline V lookup: CDR1 DFQATT, CDR2 SNEGSKA (reference sequence). This CDR3 has 13 residues. Deletions cut 0 bases from V and 7 bases from J, with 10 bases between. CDR3 amino acids: CSARDSLANIQYF. DNA for the CDR3: TGCAGTGCTAGAGATTCCCTAGCCAACATTCAGTACTTC.

The rearrangement joins TRBV7-2 to TRBJ2-3; the match to TRBD2 covers 9 bases. Germline values: CDR1 SGHTA, CDR2 FQGNSA. The CDR3 covers 15 residues. The J segment lost 11 bases and the V segment lost 1 base, leaving 10 bases of the junction unmatched. The CDR3 protein is CASSLVGTSPRVQYF. In DNA form, the CDR3 reads TGTGCCAGCAGCTTAGTAGGGACTAGCCCTCGGGTGCAGTATTTT. The whole variable domain, filled in from reference TRBV7-2 and TRBJ2-3, reads GAGVSQSPSNKVTEKGKDVELRCDPISGHTALYWYRQSLGQGLEFLIYFQGNSAPDKSGLPSDRFSAERTGGSVSTLTIQRTQQEDSAVYLCASSLVGTSPRVQYFGPGTRLTVL.

This clonotype was recorded a few times. The chain uses TRBV29-1 and TRBJ1-1; 11 bases map to TRBD1. The ends lost 7 bases at V and 0 bases at J; junction bases unmatched: 10. The CDR3 loop spans 16 amino acids. CDR1 and CDR2 from the germline V gene are SQVTM and ANQGSEA. The CDR3: CSATGQGALMNTEAFF. The CDR3 DNA follows: TGCAGCGCCACAGGACAGGGGGCTCTCATGAACACTGAAGCTTTCTTT.

This clonotype has ten or more counts. The rearrangement uses TRBV10-3 and TRBJ2-3; D could derive from TRBD1 or TRBD2 (5 bases each). V dropped 7 bases and J dropped 6 bases, with 8 bases sitting between them. This CDR3 spans 11 amino acids. Germline CDR1 ENHRY, CDR2 SYGVKD. As DNA, the CDR3 is TGTGCCATCACCGAGGGGGATACGCAGTATTTT. Amino acids: CAITEGDTQYF.

The chain has TRBV28 and TRBJ1-5; TRBD1 agrees at 8 bases. J gave up 6 bases and V 6 bases, and 4 bases lay outside the gene matches. CDR3 length: 13 residues. Per germline, CDR1 MDHEN and CDR2 SYDVKM. The CDR3 protein is CASRTGESQPQHF. For the CDR3, the DNA is TGTGCCAGCAGGACAGGGGAAAGTCAGCCCCAGCATTTT.

This clonotype was counted between two and nine times. The rearrangement joins TRBV4-1 to TRBJ2-1, with a tentative D call TRBD2 (6 bases). This CDR3 comprises 18 residues. The V gene lost 3 bases and the J gene lost 0 bases, with 18 bases spanning the gap. Germline V gives CDR1 MGHRA, CDR2 YSYEKL. The CDR3 here is CASSQKVYRGSSYNEQFF. The DNA of the CDR3 is TGCGCCAGCAGCCAGAAAGTATACCGGGGGAGCTCCTACAATGAGCAGTTCTTC.

This sequence joins TRBV9 and TRBJ2-2; D unclear. The ends were cut back, 0 bases at V and 10 bases at J, with 10 bases in the middle. Looked up from germline, CDR1 is SGDLS and CDR2 is YYNGEE. This CDR3 region has 13 residues. The CDR3 region is CASSVAGDPELFF. The CDR3 region has the DNA TGTGCCAGCAGCGTAGCTGGAGACCCGGAGCTGTTTTTT.

This clonotype has more than one count but fewer than ten. V usage is TRBV11-2 and J usage is TRBJ2-3, with TRBD2 identical over 12 bases. The CDR3 is made up of 16 amino acids. From germline, CDR1 is SGHAT and CDR2 FQNNGV. V shed 5 bases and J 2 bases; nucleotides not matched to a gene: 5. This CDR3 is CASSLRLAGDTDTQYF. The CDR3 DNA sequence: TGTGCCAGCAGCCTAAGACTAGCGGGGGACACAGATACGCAGTATTTT.

The rearrangement uses TRBV27 and TRBJ1-2, with D unclear. This CDR3 region has 13 residues. Germline CDR1 reads MNHEY; CDR2 reads SMNVEV (reference sequence). Between the trimmed V and J ends, which lost 6 bases and 1 base, there was a span of 9 bases. This chain's CDR3 is CASRPQNNYGYTF. The CDR3 region has the DNA TGTGCCAGCAGGCCCCAAAATAACTATGGCTACACCTTC.

The gene calls are TRBV5-1 and TRBJ2-1; D is unclear. CDR3 length: 14 amino acids. Trimming left V 4 bases short and J 5 bases short, with 13 bases between. Germline V gene lookup returns CDR1 SGHRS and CDR2 YFSETQ. CDR3 DNA: TGCGCCAGCAGCGCCCGGGTCGACAACAATGAGCAGTTCTTC. It encodes CASSARVDNNEQFF.

The CDR3 coding sequence is TGTGCCAGTAGTATCCCCGGACAGGCGAGGAACACTGAAGCTTTCTTT. Its translation is CASSIPGQARNTEAFF. The chain employs TRBV19 and TRBJ1-1; TRBD1 matches at 7 bases. Germline assignment: CDR1 LNHDA and CDR2 SQIVND (reference sequence). The CDR3 has 16 amino acids. The V gene end was trimmed by 3 bases and the J gene end by 1 base; junction bases not matched to a gene: 8.